A single sample gave rise to the 7 T cell receptor beta chains below, sequenced in a study of blood T cell repertoires in COVID-19. TCRdb's copy holds only in-frame clones and misses some; the assay was immunoSEQ multiplex PCR. The sample has roughly 250,000 clones; about 90% are singletons. Material for sequencing was PBMCs or T cells enriched from blood (not recorded which). The receptors shown here come from a woman in her thirties with acute COVID-19.

This clone is categorized as large. The rearrangement joins TRBV7-9 to TRBJ1-6; perhaps TRBD1 as D (5 bases). This CDR3 region has 17 residues. Germline values: CDR1 SEHNR, CDR2 FQNEAQ (reference sequence). The V end was cut by 4 bases, the J end by 9 bases, with 22 bases between. As DNA, the CDR3 is TGTGCCAGCAGCTCCCATGAACTGGCAGGGAGGAGTTCACCCCTCCACTTT. Amino acids: CASSSHELAGRSSPLHF.

The gene calls are TRBV10-3 and TRBJ2-7, with 9 bases aligning to TRBD1. Germline trimming cut 2 bases from V and 7 bases from J; bases unmatched to any gene: 9. From germline, CDR1 is ENHRY and CDR2 SYGVKD. The CDR3 is 15 amino acids. The CDR3 loop reads CAISEGDRVRGEQYF. CDR3 nucleotides: TGTGCCATCAGTGAGGGGGACAGGGTTAGAGGGGAGCAGTACTTC.

This chain joins TRBV7-2 and TRBJ1-4, with D perhaps TRBD1 (6 bases). Germline loops: CDR1 SGHTA, CDR2 FQGNSA. This CDR3 comprises 15 residues. V was cut by 6 bases and J by 3 bases, with 14 bases left in between. CDR3 residues: CASSLSGTPNEKLFF. The CDR3 DNA reads as TGTGCCAGCAGTCTAAGCGGGACACCTAATGAAAAACTGTTTTTT.

This clone has just a few counts. The chain is built from TRBV25-1 and TRBJ2-1; 8 bases align to TRBD2. CDR3 size: 14 residues. Germline V CDR1 and CDR2: MGHDK, SYGVNS. Unmatched junction bases numbered 4, after V lost 0 bases and J lost 9 bases. The CDR3 loop is CASSEYKRESEQFF. For the CDR3, the DNA is TGTGCCAGCAGTGAATATAAGCGGGAGAGTGAGCAGTTCTTC. The full variable domain, completed using reference TRBV25-1 and TRBJ2-1, is EADIYQTPRYLVIGTGKKITLECSQTMGHDKMYWYQQDPGMELHLIHYSYGVNSTEKGDLSSESTVSRIRTEHFPLTLESARPSHTSQYLCASSEYKRESEQFFGPGTRLTVL.

The chain links TRBV5-1 to TRBJ2-3; weak D call: TRBD1 (5 bases). Trimming removed 2 bases at V and 5 bases at J, with 15 bases between. This CDR3 region has 15 residues. Germline assignment: CDR1 SGHRS and CDR2 YFSETQ. The CDR3 loop is CASSLRGLAGDTQYF. CDR3 in DNA: TGCGCCAGCAGCTTAAGGGGTCTCGCAGGAGATACGCAGTATTTT.

The chain combines TRBV2 with TRBJ1-4; 7 positions agree with TRBD1. Looked up from germline, CDR1 is SNHLY and CDR2 is FYNNEI. J gave up 3 bases and V 8 bases, and 6 bases lay outside the gene matches. The length of the CDR3 is 14 residues. The CDR3 sequence: CASSSGTANEKLFF. DNA of the CDR3: TGTGCCAGCTCCTCCGGGACAGCTAATGAAAAACTGTTTTTT. The full variable domain, with the rest looked up from reference TRBV2 and TRBJ1-4, is EPEVTQTPSHQVTQMGQEVILRCVPISNHLYFYWYRQILGQKVEFLVSFYNNEISEKSEIFDDQFSVERPDGSNFTLKIRSTKLEDSAMYFCASSSGTANEKLFFGSGTQLSVL.

The rearrangement joins TRBV28 to TRBJ1-5, with D maybe TRBD1 (6 bases). This CDR3 contains 14 residues. V was trimmed by 5 bases and J by 6 bases, leaving 14 bases between them. Germline assignment: CDR1 MDHEN and CDR2 SYDVKM. As DNA, the CDR3 is TGTGCCAGCAGTCTCGGGGGGGCAGGTCAGCCCCAGCATTTT. Its translation: CASSLGGAGQPQHF.